This T cell receptor beta chain was sequenced in a study of T cell changes during pregnancy in multiple sclerosis. In the case of this clone: Sequence at one end of the junction differs from germline and may be a read error.

The CDR3 runs to 14 residues. Per the germline V gene, CDR1 is SGHDN and CDR2 is FVKESK. TCRdb's table, derived via immunoSEQ multiplex PCR, lists solely in-frame clones and lacks some. Of tens of thousands of clones listed, approximately 94% are singletons. The TCR comes from a female donor with multiple sclerosis, enrolled in a pregnancy study. The sample was CD4+ T cells from peripheral blood mononuclear cells, taken before pregnancy. V is TRBV14 and J is TRBJ1-6; D remains ambiguous. For the CDR3, the DNA is TGTGCCAGCAGCGCCGGGTCCTTTAATTCACCCCTCCACTTT. Translation gives CASSAGSFNSPLHF. Using reference TRBV14 and TRBJ1-6 for the parts outside the CDR3, the full variable domain is EAGVTQFPSHSVIEKGQTVTLRCDPISGHDNLYWYRRVMGKEIKFLLHFVKESKQDESGMPNNRFLAERTGGTYSTLKVQPAELEDSGVYFCASSAGSFNSPLHFGNGTRLTVT.